The clone carrying this T cell receptor (beta chain) was detected only a few times. Its antigen remains unknown. The germline gives CDR1 MNHNS, CDR2 SASEGT. Trimming removed 6 bases from V and 9 bases from J; junction bases left unmatched: 14. The CDR3 sequence is 16 residues long. TCRdb fed the RT-PCR reads into MiXCR, producing one record per CDR3 protein. The data contain 600,000 to 700,000 distinct CDR3 sequences, about 14% of them singletons. The source of the sample is a study of response to subunit inactivated influenza vaccine. Study-wide results and caveats: Few new T cells, the authors suggested, are recruited by each seasonal influenza vaccination.

This clonotype originated in a man aged 45-60 years who received an inactivated influenza vaccine. The specimen comprised PBMCs from blood, sampled less than 15 days before vaccination. The chain has TRBV6-1 and TRBJ1-6, with 7 bases that match TRBD1. CDR3 sequence: CASRSIRSGGSSPLHF. CDR3 DNA sequence: TGTGCCAGCAGATCGATACGCTCAGGGGGTAGTTCACCCCTCCACTTT.